A selection of T cell receptor beta chains follows, all from one sample in a study of T cells in Graves' hyperthyroidism and ophthalmopathy. TCRdb reprocessed the multiplex PCR reads via MiXCR and lists one record per CDR3 protein. This table holds about 560,000 distinct CDR3 sequences, approximately 15% found once. The sample was blood. The source of these receptors is a woman between 18 and 29 years old with Graves' hyperthyroidism. Each CDR3 is given with its conserved first and last residue. Each record gives: V gene, D gene, clone size, J gene, CDR3 DNA, CDR3 protein. The D gene is left open where the match is weak. Not every row has a clone size; where given, it reads once, few, many or a size class.

V gene: TRBV11-2; D gene: -; clone size: many; J gene: TRBJ2-5; CDR3 DNA: TGTGCCAGCAGCTACCGTGGCGGGGAAGACCTTCAGTACTTC; CDR3 protein: CASSYRGGEDLQYF
V gene: TRBV7-9; D gene: TRBD2; clone size: -; J gene: TRBJ2-7; CDR3 DNA: TGTGCCAGCGACGAAGCTAGCGGAACCTACGAGCAGTACTTC; CDR3 protein: CASDEASGTYEQYF
V gene: TRBV3-1; D gene: -; clone size: many; J gene: TRBJ1-1; CDR3 DNA: TGTGCCAGCAGCGTAGGAGGCAGTTTGAACACTGAAGCTTTCTTT; CDR3 protein: CASSVGGSLNTEAFF
V gene: TRBV20-1; D gene: TRBD2; clone size: -; J gene: TRBJ2-1; CDR3 DNA: TGCAGTGCTAGCCCTAGCGGCTCCTACAATGAGCAGTTCTTC; CDR3 protein: CSASPSGSYNEQFF
V gene: TRBV11-2; D gene: TRBD2; clone size: many; J gene: TRBJ2-4; CDR3 DNA: TGTGCCAGCAGCGACCAATCGGGACTAACCGCCAAAAACATTCAGTACTTC; CDR3 protein: CASSDQSGLTAKNIQYF
V gene: TRBV27; D gene: -; clone size: -; J gene: TRBJ1-5; CDR3 DNA: TGTGCCAGCAGTTTTTTACCAGGGACGGGAGATCAGCCCCAGCATTTT; CDR3 protein: CASSFLPGTGDQPQHF
V gene: TRBV12-3/TRBV12-4; D gene: -; clone size: few; J gene: TRBJ1-5; CDR3 DNA: TGTGCCAGCAGTTTAGCGCGGGGGGGGACAAACAATCAGCCCCAGCATTTT; CDR3 protein: CASSLARGGTNNQPQHF
V gene: TRBV3-1; D gene: TRBD1; clone size: many; J gene: TRBJ1-2; CDR3 DNA: TGTGCCAGCAGCCTACAGGGGAAAAACTATGGCTACACCTTC; CDR3 protein: CASSLQGKNYGYTF
V gene: TRBV6-1; D gene: -; clone size: many; J gene: TRBJ2-3; CDR3 DNA: TGTGCCAGCAGAGAAACGGGCAGCACAGATACGCAGTATTTT; CDR3 protein: CASRETGSTDTQYF
V gene: TRBV3-1; D gene: -; clone size: many; J gene: TRBJ2-3; CDR3 DNA: TGTGCCAGCAGCCAAGATCTGGGATCTGTGCACACAGATACGCAGTATTTT; CDR3 protein: CASSQDLGSVHTDTQYF
V gene: TRBV5-5; D gene: TRBD2; clone size: few; J gene: TRBJ2-7; CDR3 DNA: TGTGCCAGCAGCTACGGACGTGAACTAGCGGTCCGGGAGACCTACGAGCAGTACTTC; CDR3 protein: CASSYGRELAVRETYEQYF
V gene: TRBV5-1; D gene: TRBD2; clone size: few; J gene: TRBJ2-7; CDR3 DNA: TGCGCCAACCGGGACTACTACTACGAGCAGTACTTC; CDR3 protein: CANRDYYYEQYF
V gene: TRBV18; D gene: -; clone size: many; J gene: TRBJ1-2; CDR3 DNA: TGTGCCAGCTCACCGGGCGGACTTGAAGCTAACTATGGCTACACCTTC; CDR3 protein: CASSPGGLEANYGYTF
V gene: TRBV27; D gene: -; clone size: -; J gene: TRBJ1-2; CDR3 DNA: TGTGCCAGCAGTTTACTACAGACAGGAACATTCTATGGCTACACCTTC; CDR3 protein: CASSLLQTGTFYGYTF
V gene: TRBV7-9; D gene: -; clone size: -; J gene: TRBJ1-3; CDR3 DNA: TGTGCCACCGACCCCAGCTCTGGAAACACCATATATTTT; CDR3 protein: CATDPSSGNTIYF
V gene: TRBV20-1; D gene: -; clone size: -; J gene: TRBJ2-1; CDR3 DNA: TGCAGTGCTCTGGGGGGATATGAGCAGTTCTTC; CDR3 protein: CSALGGYEQFF
V gene: TRBV28; D gene: -; clone size: many; J gene: TRBJ2-1; CDR3 DNA: TGTGCCAGCAGTTTATCAACTGTCCGGACGCAGTTCTTC; CDR3 protein: CASSLSTVRTQFF
V gene: TRBV14; D gene: -; clone size: -; J gene: TRBJ2-2; CDR3 DNA: TGTGCCAGCAGCTCAAAAGGACAGACCGGGGAGCTGTTTTTT; CDR3 protein: CASSSKGQTGELFF
V gene: TRBV5-1; D gene: TRBD2; clone size: many; J gene: TRBJ2-1; CDR3 DNA: TGCGCCAGCAGCTTGCGCGGGACTAGCGGGAGCTACAATGAGCAGTTCTTC; CDR3 protein: CASSLRGTSGSYNEQFF
V gene: TRBV12-3/TRBV12-4; D gene: -; clone size: many; J gene: TRBJ2-7; CDR3 DNA: TGTGCCAGCAGTTCGTCCCGGGACACTAGCTCCTACGAGCAGTACTTC; CDR3 protein: CASSSSRDTSSYEQYF
V gene: TRBV12-5; D gene: -; clone size: few; J gene: TRBJ2-2; CDR3 DNA: TGTGCTAGTGGTCAACTATTTAGGAACACCGGGGAGCTGTTTTTT; CDR3 protein: CASGQLFRNTGELFF
V gene: TRBV30; D gene: -; clone size: -; J gene: TRBJ2-2; CDR3 DNA: TGTGCCTGGAGTGTACTGGCGCCCACCGGGGAGCTGTTTTTT; CDR3 protein: CAWSVLAPTGELFF
V gene: TRBV19; D gene: -; clone size: -; J gene: TRBJ1-1; CDR3 DNA: TGTGCCAGTAGTATGGGTTCGGCAGGGAGCATGTACGCTGAAGCTTTCTTT; CDR3 protein: CASSMGSAGSMYAEAFF
V gene: TRBV6-2/TRBV6-3; D gene: -; clone size: -; J gene: TRBJ1-5; CDR3 DNA: TGTGCCAGCAGTTACGATTCGGGGGGCGCGAGCAATCAGCCCCAGCATTTT; CDR3 protein: CASSYDSGGASNQPQHF
V gene: TRBV10-1; D gene: TRBD2; clone size: few; J gene: TRBJ2-2; CDR3 DNA: TGCGCCAGCAGTCCCACGACTAGCGGAGGGACCGGGGAGCTGTTTTTT; CDR3 protein: CASSPTTSGGTGELFF
V gene: TRBV18; D gene: -; clone size: few; J gene: TRBJ2-3; CDR3 DNA: TGTGCCAGCTCGAATCCACGGGGGGCGCCTCGGACAGATACGCAGTATTTT; CDR3 protein: CASSNPRGAPRTDTQYF
V gene: TRBV6-1; D gene: -; clone size: few; J gene: TRBJ1-1; CDR3 DNA: TGTGCCAGCATGCCTATCAACACTGAAGCTTTCTTT; CDR3 protein: CASMPINTEAFF
V gene: TRBV6-6; D gene: -; clone size: few; J gene: TRBJ1-6; CDR3 DNA: TGTGCCAGCAGTTACTCGGCAGGGAGAGATTCACCCCTCCACTTT; CDR3 protein: CASSYSAGRDSPLHF
V gene: TRBV10-3; D gene: -; clone size: -; J gene: TRBJ2-1; CDR3 DNA: TGTGCCATCATGGGGGGAAATGAGCAGTTCTTC; CDR3 protein: CAIMGGNEQFF
V gene: TRBV13; D gene: -; clone size: many; J gene: TRBJ2-1; CDR3 DNA: TGTGCCAGCAGCTTATTAGCTGAGCAGTTCTTC; CDR3 protein: CASSLLAEQFF
V gene: TRBV30; D gene: -; clone size: many; J gene: TRBJ1-2; CDR3 DNA: TGTGCCTGGAGTGTGGCCATTCGCTTCTATGGCTACACCTTC; CDR3 protein: CAWSVAIRFYGYTF
V gene: TRBV30; D gene: TRBD1; clone size: many; J gene: TRBJ1-1; CDR3 DNA: TGTGCCTGGGGGACAGGGGGGAACACTGAAGCTTTCTTT; CDR3 protein: CAWGTGGNTEAFF
V gene: TRBV11-2; D gene: TRBD1; clone size: many; J gene: TRBJ2-1; CDR3 DNA: TGTGCCAGCAGCCAGGGCAGGGGGATGTTGCATGAGCAGTTCTTC; CDR3 protein: CASSQGRGMLHEQFF
V gene: TRBV15; D gene: -; clone size: -; J gene: TRBJ1-2; CDR3 DNA: TGTGCCACAGAGACAGCCTATGGCTACACCTTC; CDR3 protein: CATETAYGYTF
V gene: TRBV12-3/TRBV12-4; D gene: -; clone size: many; J gene: TRBJ2-7; CDR3 DNA: TGTGCCAGCAGAGACGACAGCTCTACCTACGAGCAGTACTTC; CDR3 protein: CASRDDSSTYEQYF
V gene: TRBV10-3; D gene: -; clone size: -; J gene: TRBJ2-1; CDR3 DNA: TGTGCCATCAGTGAGCGGACCTATGAATACAATGAGCAGTTCTTC; CDR3 protein: CAISERTYEYNEQFF
V gene: TRBV3-1; D gene: TRBD1; clone size: -; J gene: TRBJ2-5; CDR3 DNA: TGTGCCAGCAGCCCCCCGAGACAGGGTGTTTTGTTGCGACAAGAGACCCAGTACTTC; CDR3 protein: CASSPPRQGVLLRQETQYF
V gene: TRBV12-3/TRBV12-4; D gene: -; clone size: -; J gene: TRBJ2-6; CDR3 DNA: TGTGCCAGCAGTCCAATGGGGGGCAGGGCTGGGGCCAACGTCCTGACTTTC; CDR3 protein: CASSPMGGRAGANVLTF